These 19 T cell receptor beta chains were all obtained from the same sample, sequenced in a study of T cell changes during pregnancy in multiple sclerosis. Measured with immunoSEQ multiplex PCR; TCRdb has only the in-frame clones, and not every one. The sample has over 40,000 clones, 88% seen once. The material was CD8+ T cells from peripheral blood mononuclear cells, obtained after pregnancy. These receptors were taken from a female donor in good health, enrolled as a control in a pregnancy study.

The sample holds a few counts of this clone. This chain uses TRBV7-9 with TRBJ1-1; 7 nucleotides match TRBD1. Per the germline V gene, CDR1 is SEHNR and CDR2 is FQNEAQ (reference sequence). The ends lost 3 bases at V and 8 bases at J; junction bases unmatched: 9. The CDR3 extends over 14 amino acids. This CDR3 reads CASSFTSGQSEAFF. The CDR3 DNA sequence: TGTGCCAGCAGCTTCACTTCGGGACAGTCGGAAGCTTTCTTT.

V and J are TRBV30 and TRBJ1-1; D gene ambiguous. The CDR3 is 16 residues long. Looked up from germline, CDR1 is GTSNPN and CDR2 is SVGIG (reference sequence). V was cut by 0 bases and J by 4 bases, with 18 bases left in between. The CDR3 DNA follows: TGTGCCTGGAGTGTATTTAACAGTATCGTGACCACTGAAGCTTTCTTT. It specifies CAWSVFNSIVTTEAFF.

The genes are TRBV7-9 and TRBJ2-3; 8 nucleotides line up with TRBD1. This CDR3 contains 16 residues. CDR1 is SEHNR and CDR2 is FQNEAQ in the germline V gene (reference sequence). The ends lost 7 bases at V and 2 bases at J; junction bases unmatched: 11. The CDR3: CASTPPGQGLTDTQYF. Written as DNA, the CDR3 is TGTGCCAGCACCCCCCCCGGACAGGGACTCACAGATACGCAGTATTTT.

The V gene is TRBV7-9, the J gene TRBJ2-1; 7 bases agree with TRBD1. This CDR3 region has 17 residues. With V trimmed by 0 bases and J by 6 bases, 11 bases remained unmatched. Per the germline V gene, CDR1 is SEHNR and CDR2 is FQNEAQ (reference sequence). As DNA, the CDR3 is TGTGCCAGCAGCTTAGCAGGGGGCGCGGAGATAATCAATGAGCAGTTCTTC. Its translation: CASSLAGGAEIINEQFF.

In this sample, this clone turned up once. The V and J genes are TRBV5-4 and TRBJ1-2; perhaps TRBD1 as D (5 bases). V was trimmed by 0 bases and J by 6 bases, leaving 18 bases between them. The germline V gene encodes CDR1 SGHNT and CDR2 YYREEE (reference sequence). This CDR3 contains 16 residues. CDR3 protein: CASSLGGGTGKNGYTF. The CDR3 region has the DNA TGTGCCAGCAGCTTGGGCGGAGGGACGGGTAAAAATGGCTACACCTTC.

The chain joins TRBV11-2 to TRBJ2-3; 7 positions agree with TRBD2. Germline V gives CDR1 SGHAT, CDR2 FQNNGV. This CDR3 has 15 residues. The J segment lost 2 bases and the V segment lost 7 bases, leaving 9 bases of the junction unmatched. CDR3 sequence reads: CASNPSSGDTDTQYF. For the CDR3, the DNA is TGTGCCAGCAACCCTTCTAGCGGTGACACAGATACGCAGTATTTT.

The chain recombines TRBV27 with TRBJ2-1, with TRBD2 matching over 7 bases. Trimming removed 5 bases from V and 8 bases from J; junction bases left unmatched: 12. The CDR3 is 15 residues long. In germline, CDR1 is MNHEY, CDR2 SMNVEV (reference sequence). CDR3 in amino acids: CASSQDLPGLYEQFF. The CDR3 nucleotides are TGTGCCAGCAGTCAGGACCTGCCGGGACTATATGAGCAGTTCTTC.

This clone came up a few times. The V gene is TRBV7-9, the J gene TRBJ1-1; weak D call: TRBD1 (5 bases). Trimming shortened V by 4 bases and J by 1 base, and 10 bases separated the two germline ends. CDR1 SEHNR and CDR2 FQNEAQ come from the germline V gene (reference sequence). This CDR3 has 14 amino acids. CDR3 protein: CASSYRQKNTEAFF. The DNA of the CDR3 is TGTGCCAGCAGCTATCGACAGAAGAACACTGAAGCTTTCTTT. Based on the CDR3 plus reference TRBV7-9 and TRBJ1-1, the full variable domain is DTGVSQNPRHKITKRGQNVTFRCDPISEHNRLYWYRQTLGQGPEFLTYFQNEAQLEKSRLLSDRFSAERPKGSFSTLEIQRTEQGDSAMYLCASSYRQKNTEAFFGQGTRLTVV.

The chain joins TRBV4-3 to TRBJ2-2, with D maybe TRBD2 (5 bases). The CDR3 runs 16 residues. Trimming shortened V by 0 bases and J by 3 bases, and 11 bases separated the two germline ends. The germline CDR1 and CDR2 sequences are LGHNA and YSLEER. CDR3 loop: CASSQEGPRDTGELFF. DNA for the CDR3: TGCGCCAGCAGCCAAGAGGGTCCGAGGGACACCGGGGAGCTGTTTTTT.

The V gene is TRBV5-1, the J gene TRBJ1-1, with D tentatively TRBD1 (6 bases). Germline lookup yields CDR1 SGHRS and CDR2 YFSETQ. V lost 9 bases, J lost 4 bases, and 13 bases lay in between. The CDR3 consists of 12 residues. The CDR3 nucleotides are TGCGCCACCTCCGAAGGGGGCACTGAAGCTTTCTTT. Translation gives CATSEGGTEAFF. Full variable domain (outside the CDR3, taken from reference TRBV5-1 and TRBJ1-1): KAGVTQTPRYLIKTRGQQVTLSCSPISGHRSVSWYQQTPGQGLQFLFEYFSETQRNKGNFPGRFSGRQFSNSRSEMNVSTLELGDSALYLCATSEGGTEAFFGQGTRLTVV.

The rearrangement links TRBV19 to TRBJ1-3; 7 bases agree with TRBD1. The trim removed 5 bases at V and 0 bases at J, leaving 10 bases unmatched. The CDR3 consists of 17 residues. Germline-derived CDR1 and CDR2 are LNHDA and SQIVND (reference sequence). The CDR3 loop is CASSFDRDSVSGNTIYF. The CDR3 nucleotides are TGTGCCAGTAGTTTCGACCGGGACAGCGTCTCTGGAAACACCATATATTTT.

This sequence joins TRBV27 and TRBJ1-2, with TRBD1 matching over 8 bases. Germline CDR1 and CDR2: MNHEY and SMNVEV (reference sequence). The CDR3 contains 14 residues. The V gene end was trimmed by 6 bases and the J gene end by 5 bases; junction bases not matched to a gene: 8. CDR3 sequence reads: CASSVTGAAYGYTF. CDR3 bases: TGTGCCAGCAGCGTGACAGGGGCGGCGTATGGCTACACCTTC.

The J gene is TRBJ1-1, the V gene TRBV6-5; possible D gene TRBD1, 6 bases. V was trimmed by 7 bases and J by 1 base, leaving 13 bases between them. The CDR3 has 14 residues. The germline V gene encodes CDR1 MNHEY and CDR2 SVGAGI. The CDR3 DNA is TGTGCCAGCAATGAACTGACAGGGAACACTGAAGCTTTCTTT. Translating it yields CASNELTGNTEAFF.

The rearrangement uses TRBV19 and TRBJ1-1; TRBD1 aligns across 7 bases. This CDR3 is 15 amino acids long. The germline CDR1 and CDR2 sequences are LNHDA and SQIVND (reference sequence). V gave up 3 bases and J gave up 3 bases; unmatched junction bases: 7. In nucleotides, the CDR3 is TGTGCCAGTAGTATGTGGACAGGTCCGGACACTGAAGCTTTCTTT. It codes for CASSMWTGPDTEAFF.

This clone was seen only a few times. The chain couples TRBV20-1 to TRBJ1-2; D remains unclear. The CDR3 consists of 10 residues. V was shortened by 3 bases and J by 7 bases, with 6 bases between the two germline ends. CDR1 is DFQATT and CDR2 is SNEGSKA in the germline V gene (reference sequence). CDR3 protein: CSARNSGYTF. In DNA, the CDR3 is TGCAGTGCTAGGAATAGTGGCTACACCTTC.

Ten or more counts support this clone. The J gene is TRBJ2-1, the V gene TRBV6-1, with D tentatively TRBD1 (5 bases). Per the germline V gene, CDR1 is MNHNS and CDR2 is SASEGT. The CDR3 is 12 residues long. The V and J ends lost 9 bases and 10 bases respectively, with 16 bases between them. CDR3 in amino acids: CASPGSSREQFF. The DNA for the CDR3 is TGTGCCAGTCCAGGGTCCTCCCGAGAGCAGTTCTTC.

The chain carries TRBV30 and TRBJ1-4; the match to TRBD1 covers 8 bases. The V gene's germline CDR1 is GTSNPN and CDR2 SVGIG (reference sequence). This CDR3 has 13 amino acids. V lost 5 bases, J lost 1 base, and 0 bases stayed unmatched. The CDR3 bases are TGTGCCTGGGACAGGGGAACTAATGAAAAACTGTTTTTT. Translated, it gives CAWDRGTNEKLFF.

This sequence joins TRBV9 and TRBJ2-5; D may be TRBD2 (6 bases). In germline, CDR1 is SGDLS, CDR2 YYNGEE. With 5 bases removed from V and 6 bases from J, the gap between germline ends came to 20 bases. CDR3 size: 15 residues. The CDR3 DNA is TGTGCCAGCAGTGAGACGGCGGCGGGGTGGAAGACCCAGTACTTC. Translating gives CASSETAAGWKTQYF.

This clone occurred once. V usage is TRBV4-1 and J usage is TRBJ1-4; D not resolved. The V end lost 4 bases, the J end lost 0 bases, and 15 bases lay between the germline ends. This CDR3 spans 17 amino acids. The germline CDR1 and CDR2 sequences are MGHRA and YSYEKL. Here the CDR3 reads CASSRPGFGATNEKLFF. DNA of the CDR3: TGCGCCAGCAGCCGCCCGGGATTCGGTGCAACTAATGAAAAACTGTTTTTT.